These 10 T cell receptor beta chains came from one sample sequenced in a study of early T cells in non-severe SARS-CoV-2 infection. TCRdb reanalysed the 5' RACE reads using MiXCR and keeps one entry per CDR3 protein. The data show around 80,000 distinct CDR3 sequences, approximately 13% seen once. The sequenced sample consisted of whole blood. The origin of the receptors is an adult who was a healthcare worker with PCR-confirmed SARS-CoV-2 infection or an uninfected control (not recorded which).

Here the CDR3 reads CASSPGWGNEKLFF. CDR3 nucleotides: TGTGCCAGCAGCCCCGGCTGGGGTAATGAAAAACTGTTTTTT. The V gene is TRBV7-6, the J gene TRBJ1-4, with no clear D. Trimming stripped 5 bases from V and 4 bases from J, with 11 bases between. Germline CDR1 is SGHVS and CDR2 is FNYEAQ. This CDR3 has 14 residues.

This clonotype was counted a few times. This chain links TRBV7-2 with TRBJ2-5; tentative D call: TRBD1 (5 bases). Trimming stripped 5 bases from V and 1 base from J, with 11 bases between. The CDR3 length is 14 residues. Per the germline V gene, CDR1 is SGHTA and CDR2 is FQGNSA. The CDR3 sequence: CASSPHRIQETQYF. The CDR3 DNA is TGTGCCAGCAGCCCCCACAGGATCCAAGAGACCCAGTACTTC.

This rearrangement joins TRBV20-1 to TRBJ1-2, with 7 bases lining up with TRBD1. CDR1 DFQATT and CDR2 SNEGSKA come from the germline V gene (reference sequence). The V and J ends lost 4 bases and 5 bases, in that order; junction bases with no gene match: 10. There are 14 residues in the CDR3. CDR3: CSAIDRAKAYGYTF. The CDR3 nucleotides read TGCAGTGCTATCGACAGGGCAAAGGCTTATGGCTACACCTTC.

The chain combines TRBV20-1 with TRBJ1-2; D is perhaps TRBD1 (5 bases). Germline CDR1 is DFQATT and CDR2 is SNEGSKA (reference sequence). Trimming stripped 1 base from V and 4 bases from J, with 13 bases between. This CDR3 is 14 amino acids long. CDR3 nucleotide sequence: TGCAGTGCTAGAGTCGGGACTAAGCCCTATGGCTACACCTTC. Translated, it gives CSARVGTKPYGYTF.

This clonotype was seen a few times. The chain links TRBV12-5 to TRBJ2-3, with 8 bases identical to TRBD1. With 4 bases clipped from V and 5 bases from J, the junction kept 11 bases outside the gene matches. The CDR3 covers 16 residues. The germline CDR1 and CDR2 sequences are LGHNT and FRNRAP. This CDR3 is CASGSFRTGSEDTQYF. For the CDR3, the DNA is TGTGCTAGTGGTTCGTTTCGGACAGGGTCGGAAGATACGCAGTATTTT.

This clonotype was seen ten or more times. This chain connects TRBV9 to TRBJ2-1; maybe TRBD2 (5 bases). Trimming shortened V by 1 base and J by 4 bases, and 21 bases separated the two germline ends. There are 18 residues in the CDR3. CDR1 is SGDLS, CDR2 YYNGEE, per germline. The CDR3 reads CASSVSREPRREYNEQFF. Here the CDR3 DNA reads TGTGCCAGCAGCGTATCGAGGGAACCGAGGCGTGAATACAATGAGCAGTTCTTC. The whole variable domain, filled in from reference TRBV9 and TRBJ2-1, reads DSGVTQTPKHLITATGQRVTLRCSPRSGDLSVYWYQQSLDQGLQFLIQYYNGEERAKGNILERFSAQQFPDLHSELNLSSLELGDSALYFCASSVSREPRREYNEQFFGPGTRLTVL.

This clonotype was counted at least ten times. V gene TRBV10-3 combines with J gene TRBJ2-1; a weak D match, TRBD2 (5 bases). CDR3 length equals 14 residues. V was pared by 7 bases and J by 9 bases, with 19 bases between. CDR1 ENHRY and CDR2 SYGVKD come from the germline V gene. In DNA, the CDR3 is TGTGCCATCAACATCGGGAACAGCGGCGTTGAGCAGTTCTTC. Translation gives CAINIGNSGVEQFF.

This clonotype showed up many times. This chain uses TRBV11-1 with TRBJ2-5, with D possibly being TRBD1 (6 bases). CDR3 length equals 16 residues. Germline V gene lookup returns CDR1 SGHAT and CDR2 FQDESV (reference sequence). Trimming removed 5 bases from V and 2 bases from J, with 18 bases in between. The CDR3 region has the DNA TGTGCCAGCAGCAAAGGGGGTCCAGGGATTCAAGAGACCCAGTACTTC. Translation gives CASSKGGPGIQETQYF.

This clonotype has more than one count but fewer than ten. V usage is TRBV6-1 and J usage is TRBJ2-7, with 8 bases identical to TRBD2. Per germline, CDR1 MNHNS and CDR2 SASEGT. With 6 bases clipped from V and 0 bases from J, the junction kept 7 bases outside the gene matches. The CDR3 totals 15 residues. CDR3 region: CASSETGTSSYEQYF. In DNA form, the CDR3 reads TGTGCCAGCAGCGAAACCGGGACTAGCTCCTACGAGCAGTACTTC.

This clonotype turned up a few times. The V and J genes are TRBV3-1 and TRBJ2-6; D ambiguous. Trimming removed 2 bases from V and 0 bases from J, with 2 bases in between. In germline, CDR1 is LGHDT, CDR2 YNNKEL (reference sequence). The CDR3 loop spans 14 amino acids. CDR3 nucleotide sequence: TGTGCCAGCAGCCAAACCTCTGGGGCCAACGTCCTGACTTTC. Encoded protein: CASSQTSGANVLTF.